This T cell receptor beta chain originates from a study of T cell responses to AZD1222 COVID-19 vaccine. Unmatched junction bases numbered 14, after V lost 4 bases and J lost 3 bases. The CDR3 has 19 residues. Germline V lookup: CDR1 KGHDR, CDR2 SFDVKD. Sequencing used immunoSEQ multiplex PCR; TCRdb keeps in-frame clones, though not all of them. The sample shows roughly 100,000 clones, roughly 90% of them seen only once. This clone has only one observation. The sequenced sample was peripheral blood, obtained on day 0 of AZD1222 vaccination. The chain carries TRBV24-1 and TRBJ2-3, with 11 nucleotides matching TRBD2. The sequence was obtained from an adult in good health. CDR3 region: CATSDPASGGPLNTDTQYF. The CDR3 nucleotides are TGTGCCACCAGTGACCCCGCTAGCGGGGGGCCTCTAAATACAGATACGCAGTATTTT.